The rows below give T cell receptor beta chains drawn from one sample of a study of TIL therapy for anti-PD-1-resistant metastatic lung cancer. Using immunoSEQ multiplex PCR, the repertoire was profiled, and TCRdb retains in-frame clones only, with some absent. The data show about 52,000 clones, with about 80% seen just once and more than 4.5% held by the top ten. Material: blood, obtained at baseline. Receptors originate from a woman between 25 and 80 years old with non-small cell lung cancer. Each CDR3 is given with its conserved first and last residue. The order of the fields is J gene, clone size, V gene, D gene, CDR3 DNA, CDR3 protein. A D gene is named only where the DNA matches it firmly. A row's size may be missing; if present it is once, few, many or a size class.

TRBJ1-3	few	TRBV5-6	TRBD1	TGTGCCAGCAGCTTGATGGGACAGGGGACTGGAAACACCATATATTTT	CASSLMGQGTGNTIYF
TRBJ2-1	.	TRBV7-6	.	TGTGCCAGCAGCCTCGGACCCACCAATGAGCAGTTCTTC	CASSLGPTNEQFF
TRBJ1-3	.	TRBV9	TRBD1	TGTGCCAGCAGCTCAGGGGGGAACACCATATATTTT	CASSSGGNTIYF
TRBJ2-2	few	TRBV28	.	TGTGCCAGCAGTTTTCTATCTCCTGGGGAGCTGTTTTTT	CASSFLSPGELFF
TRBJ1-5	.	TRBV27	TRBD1	TGTGCCAGCAGGCCGGGACAGGGGCTTCAGCCCCAGCATTTT	CASRPGQGLQPQHF
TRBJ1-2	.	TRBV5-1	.	TGCGCCAGCAGCCCATGGCCCCGGGACTATGGCTACACCTTC	CASSPWPRDYGYTF
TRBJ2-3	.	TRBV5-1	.	TGCGCCAGCAGCCAGCCGAGCACAGATACGCAGTATTTT	CASSQPSTDTQYF
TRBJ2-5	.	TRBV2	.	TGTGCCAGCAGCAGGTCTTCCGGTCGGGGGGCAAGGAAACAAGAGACCCAGTACTTC	CASSRSSGRGARKQETQYF
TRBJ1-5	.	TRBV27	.	TGTGCCACATTACCACCCAATCAGCCCCAGCATTTT	CATLPPNQPQHF
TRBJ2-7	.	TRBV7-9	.	TGTGCCAGCAGCTTCGGCCCGTGGGGCGAGCAGTACTTC	CASSFGPWGEQYF
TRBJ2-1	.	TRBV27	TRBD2	TGTGCCAGCAGTGGGACTAGCGGGAGGTACAATGAGCAGTTCTTC	CASSGTSGRYNEQFF
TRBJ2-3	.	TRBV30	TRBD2	TGTGCCTGGGGCGGGGGGAGGACGGCAGATACGCAGTATTTT	CAWGGGRTADTQYF
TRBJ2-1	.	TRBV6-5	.	TGTGCCAGCAGTTACTCGAGCGAGCAGTTCTTC	CASSYSSEQFF
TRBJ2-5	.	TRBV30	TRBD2	TGTGCCTGGATCAACGCTGCGGGGGGCCCACAAGAGACCCAGTACTTC	CAWINAAGGPQETQYF
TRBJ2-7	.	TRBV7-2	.	TGTGCCAGCGGGGGATTCTACGAGCAGTACTTC	CASGGFYEQYF
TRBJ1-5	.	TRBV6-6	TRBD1	TGTGCCAGCAGTTACTCAGGACAGGGTAGCAATCAGCCCCAGCATTTT	CASSYSGQGSNQPQHF
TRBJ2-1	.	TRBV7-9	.	TGTGCCAGCAGAACTGGGCGGGACAGTCTAAATGAGCAGTTCTTC	CASRTGRDSLNEQFF
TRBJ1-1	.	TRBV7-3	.	TGTGCCAGCAGCCCCGACGGGACGAACACTGAAGCTTTCTTT	CASSPDGTNTEAFF
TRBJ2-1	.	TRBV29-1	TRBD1	TGCAGCGTTGGACAGGGTTTGTGGAATGAGCAGTTCTTC	CSVGQGLWNEQFF
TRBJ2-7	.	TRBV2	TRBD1	TGTGCCAGCAGGGGGACAGGGGGCAGGTACGAGCAGTACTTC	CASRGTGGRYEQYF
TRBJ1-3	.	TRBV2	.	TGTGCCAGCAGCGCCGACAGATTCTCTGGAAACACCATATATTTT	CASSADRFSGNTIYF
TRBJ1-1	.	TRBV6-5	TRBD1	TGTGCCAGCAGTACACGGACAGGGGGCATTACTGAAGCTTTCTTT	CASSTRTGGITEAFF
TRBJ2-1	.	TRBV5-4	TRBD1	TGTGCCAGCAGCGCGGACAGGGGGGCCACCCAGTTCTTC	CASSADRGATQFF
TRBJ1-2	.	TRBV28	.	TGTGCCAGCAGCCTTGCGAGGGGTAGCTATGGCTACACCTTC	CASSLARGSYGYTF
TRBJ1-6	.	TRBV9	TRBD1	TGTGCCAGCAGCGTAGATGTCACAGGGGCTTCACCCCTCCACTTT	CASSVDVTGASPLHF
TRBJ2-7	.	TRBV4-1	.	TGCGCCAGCAGCCAAGATGGCCGCCGGGGACCCTACGAGCAGTACTTC	CASSQDGRRGPYEQYF
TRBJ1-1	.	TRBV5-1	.	TGCGCCAGCAGCTCGGGAGAGAGGATCCTGGGTACTGAAGCTTTCTTT	CASSSGERILGTEAFF
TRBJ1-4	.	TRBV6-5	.	TGTGCCAGCAGTTACGAGGGAGGAGGTGAAAAACTGTTTTTT	CASSYEGGGEKLFF
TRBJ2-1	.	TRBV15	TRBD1	TGTGCCACCAGCAGCGACAGGGAGACCCTCTCCTACAATGAGCAGTTCTTC	CATSSDRETLSYNEQFF
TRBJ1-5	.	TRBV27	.	TGTGCCAGCAGTTTAATATCTGGGCTGCAGCCCCAGCATTTT	CASSLISGLQPQHF
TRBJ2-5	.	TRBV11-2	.	TGTGCCAGCAGATTACAAGGTCAAGAGACCCAGTACTTC	CASRLQGQETQYF
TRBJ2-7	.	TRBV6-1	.	TGTGCCAGCAGTCGACAAGATGGGTCCTACGAGCAGTACTTC	CASSRQDGSYEQYF